A selection of T cell receptor beta chains follows, all from one sample in a study of CD8+ T cells in alopecia areata. Sequencing used immunoSEQ multiplex PCR; TCRdb keeps in-frame clones, though not all of them. The sample holds 210,000 or so clones, just over 65% seen once. This specimen consisted of CD4+ T cells sorted from blood, obtained at week 44, from a patient treated with tofacitinib. The receptors derive from a human donor with alopecia areata. The CDR3 runs from the conserved cysteine through the conserved F or W. The D gene is left open where the match is weak. Expanded clones are given a class, and other clones once, few, many or no size at all.

TRBV6-5	.	TRBJ2-5	.	CASRRTVQETQYF	TGTGCCAGCAGGAGAACAGTCCAAGAGACCCAGTACTTC
TRBV4-1	.	TRBJ2-2	.	CASSQVLERRNGELFF	TGCGCCAGCAGCCAAGTTTTGGAGCGAAGGAACGGGGAGCTGTTTTTT
TRBV30	once	TRBJ1-5	.	CAWSLPGGNQPQHF	TGTGCCTGGAGTCTACCAGGGGGCAATCAGCCCCAGCATTTT
TRBV18	once	TRBJ1-2	.	CASSPIGGVYGYTF	TGTGCCAGCTCACCCATCGGAGGGGTCTATGGCTACACCTTC
TRBV5-1	.	TRBJ2-2	TRBD2	CASKLTSGPGELFF	TGCGCCAGCAAACTGACTAGCGGACCCGGGGAGCTGTTTTTT
TRBV4-3	.	TRBJ2-3	.	CASSQGQVTDTQYF	TGCGCCAGCAGCCAAGGGCAGGTCACAGATACGCAGTATTTT
TRBV27	few	TRBJ1-2	.	CASSPGLYQSYGYTF	TGTGCCAGCAGTCCCGGACTTTATCAAAGCTATGGCTACACCTTC
TRBV11-2	.	TRBJ1-2	TRBD1	CASSWRDRNNYGYTF	TGTGCCAGCAGCTGGAGGGACAGAAATAACTATGGCTACACCTTC
TRBV29-1	.	TRBJ1-5	TRBD1	CSVRGQGGQPQHF	TGCAGCGTCCGCGGACAGGGAGGCCAGCCCCAGCATTTT
TRBV27	few	TRBJ2-1	TRBD2	CASSPGLADLYNEQFF	TGTGCCAGCAGTCCCGGACTAGCGGACCTCTACAATGAGCAGTTCTTC
TRBV4-3	.	TRBJ2-1	.	CASSQSATAHNEQFF	TGCGCCAGCAGCCAATCCGCGACTGCCCACAATGAGCAGTTCTTC
TRBV7-2	.	TRBJ1-6	TRBD1	CASSRTGGNSPLHF	TGTGCCAGCAGCCGGACAGGGGGGAATTCACCCCTCCACTTT
TRBV30	.	TRBJ1-1	.	CAWSKLGTEAFF	TGTGCCTGGAGTAAATTAGGAACTGAAGCTTTCTTT
TRBV4-3	once	TRBJ2-1	.	CASSQEGRDGGQFF	TGCGCCAGCAGCCAAGAGGGGCGCGACGGGGGGCAGTTCTTC
TRBV18	few	TRBJ2-1	.	CASSPVTSSYNEQFF	TGTGCCAGCTCACCTGTGACTAGCTCCTACAATGAGCAGTTCTTC
TRBV11-2	.	TRBJ2-3	TRBD2	CASARGGGTDTQYF	TGTGCCAGCGCCCGGGGGGGTGGCACAGATACGCAGTATTTT
TRBV29-1	.	TRBJ2-3	.	CSAGTRTDTQYF	TGCAGCGCCGGGACCCGCACAGATACGCAGTATTTT
TRBV5-6	.	TRBJ1-1	TRBD1	CASSTQGAWVNTEAFF	TGTGCCAGCAGCACTCAGGGGGCCTGGGTGAACACTGAAGCTTTCTTT
TRBV18	.	TRBJ2-7	TRBD2	CASSSTSGSTEQYF	TGTGCCAGCTCATCGACTAGCGGGTCGACCGAGCAGTACTTC
TRBV7-2	.	TRBJ1-4	TRBD1	CASSSQGATNEKLFF	TGTGCCAGCAGCTCTCAGGGGGCAACTAATGAAAAACTGTTTTTT
TRBV28	many	TRBJ2-3	.	CASSSRGAGTDTQYF	TGTGCCAGCAGTTCGCGGGGCGCTGGCACAGATACGCAGTATTTT
TRBV5-1	.	TRBJ1-4	TRBD1	CASSLSETRDRVLFF	TGCGCCAGCAGCTTGTCGGAAACAAGGGACAGAGTACTGTTTTTT
TRBV25-1	few	TRBJ1-6	.	CAGGEVMTLHF	TGTGCTGGAGGAGAAGTCATGACCCTCCACTTT
TRBV4-3	few	TRBJ2-1	.	CASSQDKQRTNNEQFF	TGCGCCAGCAGCCAAGATAAACAGCGCACGAACAATGAGCAGTTCTTC
TRBV10-3	.	TRBJ2-5	TRBD2	CAISESASGQETQYF	TGTGCCATCAGTGAGTCGGCTAGCGGGCAAGAGACCCAGTACTTC
TRBV29-1	.	TRBJ1-4	TRBD1	CSVWRQGAGEKLFF	TGCAGCGTTTGGCGGCAGGGGGCCGGTGAAAAACTGTTTTTT
TRBV27	.	TRBJ2-7	.	CASSFRDNYEQYF	TGTGCCAGCAGTTTCCGGGACAACTACGAGCAGTACTTC
TRBV20-1	.	TRBJ1-2	.	CSARRQRDYTF	TGCAGTGCACGAAGACAAAGGGACTACACCTTC
TRBV4-3	few	TRBJ2-2	.	CASMERAWTGELFF	TGCGCCAGCATGGAGCGGGCTTGGACCGGGGAGCTGTTTTTT
TRBV5-1	few	TRBJ2-7	TRBD1	CASTRTGGNYEQYF	TGCGCCAGCACCAGGACAGGGGGCAACTACGAGCAGTACTTC
TRBV11-2	.	TRBJ2-4	.	CASSPRDIQYF	TGTGCCAGCAGCCCGAGGGACATTCAGTACTTC
TRBV7-2	.	TRBJ1-2	TRBD1	CASSRGQGRLDYTF	TGTGCCAGCAGCCGTGGACAGGGGAGATTGGACTACACCTTC
TRBV29-1	few	TRBJ2-2	TRBD1	CSVSGQGVPNTGELFF	TGCAGCGTTTCCGGACAGGGGGTCCCGAACACCGGGGAGCTGTTTTTT
TRBV2	.	TRBJ1-5	TRBD1	CASMEGAMGNQPQHF	TGTGCCAGCATGGAGGGGGCGATGGGCAATCAGCCCCAGCATTTT
TRBV9	.	TRBJ2-7	.	CASSPRGGPEQYF	TGTGCCAGCAGCCCCCGCGGAGGCCCCGAGCAGTACTTC
TRBV11-3	.	TRBJ2-1	.	CASSLDGNSYNEQFF	TGTGCCAGCAGCTTAGACGGGAACTCCTACAATGAGCAGTTCTTC
TRBV10-3	.	TRBJ2-1	.	CAITRDTTYNEQFF	TGTGCCATCACCCGCGACACAACTTACAATGAGCAGTTCTTC
TRBV7-9	.	TRBJ1-1	.	CASSLPHAPAEAFF	TGTGCCAGCAGCTTACCCCACGCACCGGCTGAAGCTTTCTTT
TRBV29-1	few	TRBJ2-3	.	CSVPGGQDTQYF	TGCAGCGTCCCGGGGGGCCAAGATACGCAGTATTTT
TRBV29-1	.	TRBJ2-1	.	CSVVGRAKYNEQFF	TGCAGCGTTGTAGGCAGAGCCAAATACAATGAGCAGTTCTTC
TRBV12-5	once	TRBJ2-5	TRBD1	CASGSEYRPGQGPETQYF	TGTGCTAGTGGTTCGGAATACCGACCGGGACAGGGGCCAGAGACCCAGTACTTC
TRBV5-1	.	TRBJ1-2	.	CASSLGPGDPGYTF	TGCGCCAGCAGCTTGGGTCCAGGGGATCCTGGCTACACCTTC